This T cell receptor beta chain was captured in a study of cytomegalovirus exposure and HLA in healthy donors. Points from the study as a whole: Links to common viral pathogens appeared, in a later analysis, for several of the most significant clusters. Later, an analysis showed that TCR beta chains associated with HLA were more clonally expanded than others that were equally common.

Turning to this clone: Its antigen is undetermined.

Nominal health characterized the donors when sampled, though unrecorded immune exposures were likely. Amplification used 60 Vbeta primers and 13 Jbeta primers. Produced via immunoSEQ multiplex PCR; TCRdb's table is partial and in-frame only. The table shows around 190,000 clones, with roughly 77% occurring only once. Specimen: PBMCs. The clonotype comes from a man aged 30 to 45 in good health and CMV-seropositive.

The CDR3: CASSVLDSYTEAFF. DNA for the CDR3: TGTGCCAGCAGTGTTTTGGACAGCTACACTGAAGCTTTCTTT. The chain couples TRBV6-5 to TRBJ1-1, with D perhaps TRBD1 (6 bases). In germline, CDR1 is MNHEY, CDR2 SVGAGI. The CDR3 loop spans 14 amino acids. The ends were cut back, 5 bases at V and 3 bases at J, with 13 bases in the middle.